The sequence of this T cell receptor (beta chain) was determined in a study of cytomegalovirus exposure and HLA in healthy donors (dated by TCRdb to 2016 to 2017). Looking at the study overall: According to an earlier analysis of around 600 of the donors, roughly 180 million T cells yielded 100 million or so unique TCR beta sequences and about 300 Gb of sequence data. An early release that covered more than 550 HLA-typed donors contained approximately 300 gigabases of sequencing data and tens of millions of unique TCR sequences. Every discovery cohort repertoire had been produced on one sequencing platform. Typing coverage differed by locus: A, B, C, DRB1 and DQB1 were typed in roughly 620-630 donors, DQA1 in about 500, DPA1 in roughly 590, and DPB1 in approximately 450. Across 300 to 500 genotyped donors of the cohort, an average of approximately 220,000 unique TCR beta nucleotide sequences per donor were sequenced, and approximately 17% of those sequences were non-productive. In the later analysis, no new phenotypic data were used to find candidate immune exposures; instead, reliance was placed on TCR beta sequences and their occurrence across donors. Using immunosequencing, the study profiled T cell repertoires from 666 subjects and related those repertoires to cytomegalovirus serostatus. To decide whether each TCR beta V gene segment behaved as functional or pseudogenic, an earlier analysis of 587 of the donors relied on high-throughput TCR beta sequencing. A later analysis re-analyzed previously published TCR beta repertoires from 666 donors and added high-resolution HLA genotyping to study TCR occurrence patterns. HLA typing covered class I and class II loci at four-digit resolution. Of the approximately 370 genotyped donors, approximately 80% were placed in the genetic ancestry cluster associated with self-reported Caucasian donors. The study aimed to test whether cataloging public T cell receptors could reveal signatures of past pathogen exposure. A separate validation cohort of approximately 130 different subjects was used in addition to the roughly 700-subject first cohort. Roughly 5 DR-DQ haplotypes were handled as single units for association and clustering, since linkage in the cohort was strong. To predict cytomegalovirus infection status, the study combined high-throughput TCR immunosequencing, statistical association of individual TCRs with disease status, and machine learning. In a later genetic analysis, genome-wide SNP genotypes for about 60% of the 666 donors were used, and that subset was treated as a discovery cohort. Donor age, sex, ethnicity and CMV serostatus were compiled alongside the repertoire data.

Comments on this clone: Its antigen remains undetermined. No clone much larger than this one lies a single base away; base qualities are absent.

V gives up 0 bases and J gives up 0 bases, and the segment between their germline ends measures 5 bases. The CDR3, cysteine through phenylalanine, is 14 amino acids long. The CDR3 DNA has 42 bases and is translated from base 1. Via the germline V gene, CDR1 is MGHRA and CDR2 YSYEKL. In total, fewer than 750 healthy bone marrow donors made up the cohort. At the time of sampling, every cohort member was nominally healthy, though immune exposures that went unrecorded were likely present. The donor tested CMV seronegative and was one of the 352 seronegative cohort members. A peripheral blood sample was collected from each donor, and TCR beta sequencing was performed on peripheral blood mononuclear cells. Genomic DNA extraction from the blood cell samples was performed with the Qiagen DNeasy Blood Extraction Kit. Beyond this particular receptor, the publication reports: A further reported finding was that TCR beta sequences accurately predicted the HLA-A and HLA-B alleles for most subjects in the first cohort. Correlated functional status among segregating V segments might be attributable to linkage disequilibrium, but an unknown experimental factor could not be ruled out. The authors suggested that the approach could potentially be extended to other disease states and immunological phenotypes. The study gave a list of some 150 TCR beta chains associated with cytomegalovirus. A later genetic analysis reported fewer N-insertions in productive TCRs among donors in an Asian-associated ancestry cluster than the approximately 700-donor mean. According to a later analysis, TCR association rates differed among HLA loci, with DRB1 alleles showing the most associated TCRs and HLA-C alleles showing the fewest. Only TCR beta chains were sequenced in this cohort, and the absence of alpha or paired-chain data limited detectable features. Specific HLA alleles were associated with roughly 17,000 TCR beta sequences at a false discovery rate of 0.05 in a later analysis. The sequencing pipeline was judged likely to have produced a cluster of highly shared sequence variants as a technical artifact. Several of the top co-occurrence clusters appeared to be linked to parvovirus B19, influenza, CMV and Epstein-Barr virus, according to a later analysis. CMV serostatus was the only immune exposure information available for the cohort. A later analysis found that HLA-associated TCR beta chains were more clonally expanded and had lower generation probabilities than equally common non-associated chains. In both the original and validation cohorts, the classifier was reported to diagnose cytomegalovirus status with high specificity and sensitivity. HLA typing was unavailable for some donors at each locus, so association tests used only the typed subset. Three of the identified cytomegalovirus-associated TCR beta chains were confirmed in vitro to be specific for cytomegalovirus antigens. Some IMGT-functional V segments, including TRBV6-2 and TRBV6-3, could not be distinguished by the 87-base-pair reads and were therefore excluded. Presence/absence analyses assumed roughly uniform sequencing depth across donors, an assumption that may not hold. A later analysis found that most CMV-associated TCR beta chains appeared HLA-restricted, with HLA associations seemingly driven largely by CMV exposure. Across donors, most TCR sequences were observed very rarely, whereas some public TCRs were present in many individuals. In an earlier analysis of around 600 of the donors, most TCR beta V segments appeared in productive rearrangements about 87% or about 30% of the time, broadly matching IMGT annotations. An association between a missense DCLRE1C variant and V-gene and J-gene trimming of TCR beta chains was found in a later genetic analysis and replicated in an independent cohort. Because counts were too low, 15 to 20 rarely observed V segments, including chromosome 9 orphons, were excluded from the earlier analysis of 587 of the donors. Assigning TCR associations to individual alleles was difficult when HLA alleles, especially DR and DQ, strongly co-occurred.

The library was obtained by the immunoSEQ multiplex PCR assay. For the multiplex PCR, a mixture combining 60 forward primers for TCR Vbeta segments and 13 reverse primers for TCR Jbeta segments was used. Amplification of the CDR3 region of rearranged TCR beta genes was performed with a multiplex PCR assay on genomic DNA. The amplified TCR beta libraries were sequenced on the Illumina HiSeq System as 87-base-pair reads. The study's own analysis went as follows. In a later analysis, about 80 million unique TCR beta chains were counted across the roughly 610 repertoires, and roughly 11 million of these chains were shared by at least two donors. Raw reads were error-corrected and collapsed into unique sequences with a nearest-neighbor algorithm that merged closely related sequences to remove PCR and sequencing errors. To assign V, D and J gene segments, CDR3 sequences were aligned to IMGT reference sequences. For a sequence to be retained, a match of at least six nucleotides was required to both a V gene segment and a J gene segment. Rearrangements were classified as productive when the CDR3 lacked stop codons and remained in frame with V and J, and all other rearrangements were classified as non-productive. Following IMGT convention, CDR3 was defined as the stretch from the second conserved V-encoded cysteine up to the conserved J-encoded phenylalanine. The earlier analysis of 500 to 600 of the donors excluded sequences that lacked an unambiguous match to a single V gene segment. An earlier analysis of some 500 of the donors classified V segments as functional when productive rearrangements were above 56.7% and as segregating when the standard deviation between donors was above 5%. To diagnose cytomegalovirus status from the catalog of TCR beta chain sequences, a statistical classification framework was built. A later analysis assigned V and J genes by comparing TCR nucleotide sequences with IMGT/GENE-DB human TR gene sequences. Using the TCRdist pipeline, a later analysis assigned CDR3 sequences along with most-parsimonious VDJ recombination scenarios. In a later analysis, each TCR beta chain was defined by its CDR3 amino acid sequence together with its V-gene family, and reads without a unique V-gene family were excluded. In a later analysis, a few hundred highly shared, low-generation-probability nucleotide sequences were removed to address suspected cross-contamination and a sequencing artifact. A later analysis calculated a clonal expansion index for each public chain from normalized within-repertoire ranks of inferred template counts. A later analysis computed generation probabilities with a VDJ recombination model fitted to out-of-frame rearrangements, and checked the results against IGoR. Hypergeometric tests were used in a later analysis to score TCR-TCR, TCR-HLA and TCR-CMV co-occurrence, with a repertoire-size bias correction applied to the TCR pairs. To estimate false discovery rates, a later analysis permuted the HLA or CMV assignments 20 times. A later analysis grouped co-occurring TCRs with DBSCAN, adding TCRdist sequence similarity when clustering within HLA-allele-positive subsets. Repertoires with fewer than 30,000 or more than 120,000 public chains were left out of co-occurrence clustering, as were a handful of repertoires with anomalous nucleotide sharing. TCRdb holds this immuneACCESS table with in-frame rearrangements only. Some clones are missing; in checked studies, unresolved V genes explain under half, and the rest has no known cause. V, J and clone size reflect that table, while D and trimming were determined from the DNA. The sample table contains over 200,000 clones; only one count was recorded for roughly four fifths of them. Of the sample, 0.5% to 0.7% falls within the top ten clones.

Sequencing was performed on PBMCs. The V gene is TRBV4-1 and the J gene is TRBJ1-1; no D gene can be assigned with confidence. The receptor comes from a woman in her 40s in good health and CMV-seronegative. The nucleotide sequence is TGCGCCAGCAGCCAAGATACGGTGAACACTGAAGCTTTCTTT. Its translation is CASSQDTVNTEAFF.